This TCR beta chain was sequenced during a study of PD-1 blockade in classical Hodgkin lymphoma. Study context: With a 2-week interval, patients received intravenous nivolumab at 3 mg/kg. Findings and caveats of the study: The CD4+ diversity rise by C4D1 was clearest in complete responders. Excluded were patients who started nivolumab under 1 year after ASCT, a group that had lower diversity.

After autologous stem cell transplantation all patients relapsed, and prior brentuximab vedotin exposure differed between cohorts. Complete response, partial response or progressive disease made up the best responses. This clone was seen a handful of times. Its antigen is undetermined. Germline CDR1 SGHRS, CDR2 YFSETQ. The ends lost 4 bases at V and 5 bases at J; junction bases unmatched: 9. This CDR3 has 15 residues. This table comes from immunoSEQ multiplex PCR, and its TCRdb copy is limited to in-frame clones, with some not included. The sample yields over 60,000 clones, 70% to 80% seen once. The chain recombines TRBV5-1 with TRBJ2-7; 10 nucleotides align to TRBD2. The sequence came from a human donor with classical Hodgkin lymphoma. The sequencing used peripheral blood mononuclear cells (PBMCs), collected before the second cycle of nivolumab. The CDR3 here is CASSVVAGGRNEQYF. The CDR3 bases are TGCGCCAGCAGCGTGGTAGCGGGAGGTCGCAACGAGCAGTACTTC.